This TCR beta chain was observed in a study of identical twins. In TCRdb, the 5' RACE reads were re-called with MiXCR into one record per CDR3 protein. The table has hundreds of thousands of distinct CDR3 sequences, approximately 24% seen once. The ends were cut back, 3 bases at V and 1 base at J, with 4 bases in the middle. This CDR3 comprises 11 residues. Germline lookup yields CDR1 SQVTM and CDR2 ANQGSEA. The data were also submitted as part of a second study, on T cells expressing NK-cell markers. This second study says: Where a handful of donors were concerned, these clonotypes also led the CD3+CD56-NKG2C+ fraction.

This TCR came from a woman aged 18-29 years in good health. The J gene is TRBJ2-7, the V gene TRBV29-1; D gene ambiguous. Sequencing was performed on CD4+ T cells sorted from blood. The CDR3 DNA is TGCAGCGTTGACAGTTCCTACGAGCAGTACTTC. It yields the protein CSVDSSYEQYF.